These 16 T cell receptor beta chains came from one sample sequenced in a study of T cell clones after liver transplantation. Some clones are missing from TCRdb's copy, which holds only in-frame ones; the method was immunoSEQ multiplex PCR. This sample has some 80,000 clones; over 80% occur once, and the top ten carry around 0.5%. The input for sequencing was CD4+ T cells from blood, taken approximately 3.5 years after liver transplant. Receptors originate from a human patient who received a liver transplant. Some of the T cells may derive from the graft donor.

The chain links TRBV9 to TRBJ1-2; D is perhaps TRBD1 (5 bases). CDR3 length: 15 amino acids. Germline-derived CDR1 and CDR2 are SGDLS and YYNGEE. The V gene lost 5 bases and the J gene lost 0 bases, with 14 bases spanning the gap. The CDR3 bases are TGTGCCAGCAGAAAACAGGTTGAAGCTAACTATGGCTACACCTTC. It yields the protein CASRKQVEANYGYTF.

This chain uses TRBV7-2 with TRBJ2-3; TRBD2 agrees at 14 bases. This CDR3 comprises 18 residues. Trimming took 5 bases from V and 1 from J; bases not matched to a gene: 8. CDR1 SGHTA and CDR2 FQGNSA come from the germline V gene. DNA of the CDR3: TGTGCCAGCAGCCCCGGGACTAGCGGGAGACAGGGCACAGATACGCAGTATTTT. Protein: CASSPGTSGRQGTDTQYF.

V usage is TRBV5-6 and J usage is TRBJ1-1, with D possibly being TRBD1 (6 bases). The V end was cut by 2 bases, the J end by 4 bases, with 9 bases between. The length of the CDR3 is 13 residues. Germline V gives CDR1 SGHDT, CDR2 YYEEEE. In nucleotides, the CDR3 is TGTGCCAGCAGCTTACAGGGCACCACTGAAGCTTTCTTT. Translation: CASSLQGTTEAFF.

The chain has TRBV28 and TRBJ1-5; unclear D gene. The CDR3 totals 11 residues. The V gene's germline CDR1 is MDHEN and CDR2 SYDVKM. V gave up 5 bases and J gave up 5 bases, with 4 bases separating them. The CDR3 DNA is TGTGCCAGCAGTCGCCATCAGCCCCAGCATTTT. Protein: CASSRHQPQHF. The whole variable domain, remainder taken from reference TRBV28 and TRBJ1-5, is DVKVTQSSRYLVKRTGEKVFLECVQDMDHENMFWYRQDPGLGLRLIYFSYDVKMKEKGDIPEGYSVSREKKERFSLILESASTNQTSMYLCASSRHQPQHFGDGTRLSIL.

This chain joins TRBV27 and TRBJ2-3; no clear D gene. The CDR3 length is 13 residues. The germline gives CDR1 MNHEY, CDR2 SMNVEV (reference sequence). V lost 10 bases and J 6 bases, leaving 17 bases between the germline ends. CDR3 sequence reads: CANQLSRTDTQYF. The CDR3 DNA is TGTGCCAACCAACTTTCTAGAACCGATACGCAGTATTTT.

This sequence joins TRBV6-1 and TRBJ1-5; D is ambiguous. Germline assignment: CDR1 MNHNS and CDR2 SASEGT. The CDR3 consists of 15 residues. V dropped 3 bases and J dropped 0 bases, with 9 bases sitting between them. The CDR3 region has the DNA TGTGCCAGCAGTGAGACGGACTATAGCAATCAGCCCCAGCATTTT. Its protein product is CASSETDYSNQPQHF.

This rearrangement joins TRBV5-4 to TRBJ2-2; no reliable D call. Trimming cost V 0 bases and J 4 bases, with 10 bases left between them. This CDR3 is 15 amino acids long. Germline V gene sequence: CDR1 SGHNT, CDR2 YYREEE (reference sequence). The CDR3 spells CASSLEGVGTGELFF. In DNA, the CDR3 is TGTGCCAGCAGCTTGGAGGGCGTAGGCACCGGGGAGCTGTTTTTT.

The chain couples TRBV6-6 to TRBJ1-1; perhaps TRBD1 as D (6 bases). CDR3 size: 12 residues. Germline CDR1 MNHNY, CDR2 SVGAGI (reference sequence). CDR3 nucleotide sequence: TGTGCAGGGGGGTCCCCGAACACTGAAGCTTTCTTT. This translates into CAGGSPNTEAFF.

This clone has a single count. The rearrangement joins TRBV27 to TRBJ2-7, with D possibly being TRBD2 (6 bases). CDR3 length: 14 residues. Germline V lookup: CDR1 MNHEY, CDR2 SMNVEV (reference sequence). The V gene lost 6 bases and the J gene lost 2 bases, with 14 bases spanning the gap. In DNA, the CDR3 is TGTGCCAGCAGCGGAACTAGCTGGCCCTACGAGCAGTACTTC. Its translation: CASSGTSWPYEQYF.

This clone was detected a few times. As DNA, the CDR3 is TGTGCCAGCAGCGTAAGTGCGTCCTCCGAAGCTTTCTTT. Encoded protein: CASSVSASSEAFF. The chain uses TRBV7-9 and TRBJ1-1; D unresolved. Trimming took 5 bases from V and 8 from J, leaving 15 bases between them. CDR3 size: 13 residues. The germline gives CDR1 SEHNR, CDR2 FQNEAQ (reference sequence).

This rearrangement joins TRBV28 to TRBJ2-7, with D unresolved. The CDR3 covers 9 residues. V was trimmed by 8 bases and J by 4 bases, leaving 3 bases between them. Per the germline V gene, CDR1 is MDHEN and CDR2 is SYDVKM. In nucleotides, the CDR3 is TGTGCCAGCCAATACGAGCAGTACTTC. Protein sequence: CASQYEQYF. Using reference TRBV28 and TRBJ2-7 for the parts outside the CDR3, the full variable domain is DVKVTQSSRYLVKRTGEKVFLECVQDMDHENMFWYRQDPGLGLRLIYFSYDVKMKEKGDIPEGYSVSREKKERFSLILESASTNQTSMYLCASQYEQYFGPGTRLTVT.

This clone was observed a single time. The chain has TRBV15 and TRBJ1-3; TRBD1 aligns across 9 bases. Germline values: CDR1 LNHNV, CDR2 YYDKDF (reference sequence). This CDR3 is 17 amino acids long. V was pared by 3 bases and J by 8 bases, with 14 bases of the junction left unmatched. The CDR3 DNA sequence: TGTGCCACCAGCAGTTCTACGACAGGGGGTCGTGGGGACACCATATATTTT. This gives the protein CATSSSTTGGRGDTIYF.

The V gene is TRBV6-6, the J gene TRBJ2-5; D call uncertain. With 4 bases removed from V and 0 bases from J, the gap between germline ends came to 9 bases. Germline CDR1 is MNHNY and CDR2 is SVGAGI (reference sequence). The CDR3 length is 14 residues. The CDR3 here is CASSFRRDQETQYF. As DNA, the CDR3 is TGTGCCAGCAGTTTTAGAAGGGACCAAGAGACCCAGTACTTC.

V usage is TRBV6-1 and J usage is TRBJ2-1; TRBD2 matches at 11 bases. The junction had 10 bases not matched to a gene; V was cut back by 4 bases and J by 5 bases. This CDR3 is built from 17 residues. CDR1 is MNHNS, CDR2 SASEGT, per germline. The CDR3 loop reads CASSGIQLAGDDNEQFF. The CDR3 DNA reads TGTGCCAGCAGTGGAATACAACTAGCGGGGGATGACAATGAGCAGTTCTTC.

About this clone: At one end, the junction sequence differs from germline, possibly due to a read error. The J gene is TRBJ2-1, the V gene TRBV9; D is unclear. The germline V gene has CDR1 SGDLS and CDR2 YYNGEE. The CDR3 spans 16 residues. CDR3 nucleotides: TGTGACAGCAGCGTAGGATGGGGTAGCTCCTACAATGAGCAGTTCTTC. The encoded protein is CDSSVGWGSSYNEQFF.

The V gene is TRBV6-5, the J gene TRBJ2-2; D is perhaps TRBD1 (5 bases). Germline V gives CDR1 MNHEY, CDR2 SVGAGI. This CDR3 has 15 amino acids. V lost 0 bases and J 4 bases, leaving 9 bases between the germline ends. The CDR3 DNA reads TGTGCCAGCAGTTACTCGATCCAGGGCACCGGGGAGCTGTTTTTT. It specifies CASSYSIQGTGELFF.